One and the same sample provided the 24 T cell receptor beta chains below, sequenced in a study of cytomegalovirus exposure and HLA in healthy donors. Primers: 60 Vbeta forward and 13 Jbeta reverse. Assay used: immunoSEQ multiplex PCR; TCRdb lists only in-frame clones, some missing. The table has about 200,000 clones, 65% to 90% seen once. Sequenced: PBMCs. These receptors all come from a girl between 10 and 17 years old in good health and CMV-seronegative.

The chain combines TRBV6-1 with TRBJ2-1, with 9 bases matching TRBD2. CDR1 and CDR2 (germline): MNHNS, SASEGT. V shed 4 bases, J shed 8 bases, and the junction held 12 bases outside the gene matches. The CDR3 totals 16 residues. The CDR3 loop reads CASSVLAGGRADEQFF. The DNA of the CDR3 is TGTGCCAGCAGTGTCTTGGCGGGAGGGCGGGCGGATGAGCAGTTCTTC.

The chain carries TRBV6-5 and TRBJ2-5; TRBD2 might be the D (5 bases). This CDR3 spans 15 amino acids. V dropped 6 bases and J dropped 3 bases, with 17 bases sitting between them. CDR1 is MNHEY, CDR2 SVGAGI, per germline. The CDR3 reads CASSRRSWSKETQYF. Here the CDR3 DNA reads TGTGCCAGCAGCCGGAGGAGTTGGTCGAAAGAGACCCAGTACTTC.

The chain carries TRBV28 and TRBJ1-2; no definite D call. Deletions cut 4 bases from V and 4 bases from J, with 13 bases between. The CDR3 runs to 14 residues. The germline V gene encodes CDR1 MDHEN and CDR2 SYDVKM. CDR3 protein: CASSSSFPFYGYTF. The CDR3 region has the DNA TGTGCCAGCAGTTCTAGTTTTCCTTTCTATGGCTACACCTTC.

The gene calls are TRBV6-6 and TRBJ1-5, with D uncertain. The V end was cut by 4 bases, the J end by 6 bases, with 4 bases between. The CDR3 runs 11 residues. CDR1 and CDR2 from the germline V gene are MNHNY and SVGAGI (reference sequence). The CDR3: CASSSTQPQHF. The CDR3 DNA reads as TGTGCCAGCAGTTCTACTCAGCCCCAGCATTTT.

V and J are TRBV2 and TRBJ2-3; 7 nucleotides line up with TRBD2. The length of the CDR3 is 16 residues. J lost 0 bases, V lost 1 base, and 4 bases had no gene match. Germline V CDR1 and CDR2: SNHLY, FYNNEI. CDR3 region: CASSEGNSGSTDTQYF. In nucleotides, the CDR3 is TGTGCCAGCAGTGAAGGAAATAGCGGGAGCACAGATACGCAGTATTTT. The full variable domain, its missing parts supplied by reference TRBV2 and TRBJ2-3, is EPEVTQTPSHQVTQMGQEVILRCVPISNHLYFYWYRQILGQKVEFLVSFYNNEISEKSEIFDDQFSVERPDGSNFTLKIRSTKLEDSAMYFCASSEGNSGSTDTQYFGPGTRLTVL.

CDR3 sequence (DNA): TGTGCCAGCCTTACAGGGGGGACCCGGTGGTACGAGCAGTACTTC. This translates into CASLTGGTRWYEQYF. This chain joins TRBV28 and TRBJ2-7, with TRBD1 matching over 8 bases. Germline CDR1 MDHEN, CDR2 SYDVKM. Germline trimming cut 8 bases from V and 4 bases from J; bases unmatched to any gene: 13. There are 15 residues in the CDR3.

CDR3 DNA sequence: TGTGCCTGGAGTGTATCTGGGGGGACTTTAGGATCACCCCTCCACTTT. It is translated as CAWSVSGGTLGSPLHF. This chain links TRBV30 with TRBJ1-6; TRBD1 might be the D (5 bases). This CDR3 contains 16 residues. Trimming cost V 0 bases and J 10 bases, with 19 bases left between them. Germline V lookup: CDR1 GTSNPN, CDR2 SVGIG (reference sequence). The whole variable domain, remainder taken from reference TRBV30 and TRBJ1-6, is SQTIHQWPATLVQPVGSPLSLECTVEGTSNPNLYWYRQAAGRGLQLLFYSVGIGQISSEVPQNLSASRPQDRQFILSSKKLLLSDSGFYLCAWSVSGGTLGSPLHFGNGTRLTVT.

This chain uses TRBV7-6 with TRBJ1-6; D is perhaps TRBD1 (5 bases). Germline assignment: CDR1 SGHVS and CDR2 FNYEAQ. V gave up 1 base and J gave up 7 bases, with 14 bases separating them. The CDR3 is 16 residues long. The CDR3, as DNA: TGTGCCAGCAGCTTAGGGTTGATGGGGGGAAATTCACCCCTCCACTTT. It translates to CASSLGLMGGNSPLHF.

The chain uses TRBV6-5 and TRBJ2-7; D might be TRBD2 (6 bases). The CDR3 is 13 amino acids. With 6 bases removed from V and 4 bases from J, the gap between germline ends came to 13 bases. Germline CDR1 MNHEY, CDR2 SVGAGI. The CDR3 DNA sequence: TGTGCCAGCAGCGACGGGACTTTATACGAGCAGTACTTC. This gives the protein CASSDGTLYEQYF.

The chain has TRBV4-3 and TRBJ2-3, with TRBD2 matching 9 bases. The V gene end was trimmed by 1 base and the J gene end by 4 bases; junction bases not matched to a gene: 3. The CDR3 sequence is 15 residues long. Germline CDR1 LGHNA, CDR2 YSLEER. The CDR3 spells CASSQGAGGADTQYF. The DNA for the CDR3 is TGCGCCAGCAGCCAAGGTGCGGGGGGGGCAGATACGCAGTATTTT.

The DNA of the CDR3 is TGTGCCAGCAGTAACGACAGGGCCGTCAATCAGCCCCAGCATTTT. It is translated as CASSNDRAVNQPQHF. This chain uses TRBV6-1 with TRBJ1-5, with TRBD1 identical over 7 bases. With 5 bases clipped from V and 3 bases from J, the junction kept 7 bases outside the gene matches. CDR3 length: 15 residues. Germline V lookup: CDR1 MNHNS, CDR2 SASEGT.

This chain connects TRBV4-1 to TRBJ2-7, with D perhaps matching TRBD2 (6 bases). The CDR3 sequence is 14 residues long. Germline CDR1 and CDR2: MGHRA and YSYEKL. V was clipped by 0 bases and J by 6 bases, with 12 bases between them. In nucleotides, the CDR3 is TGCGCCAGCAGCCAAGATCGCGGGGTATCCGAGCAGTACTTC. Its protein product is CASSQDRGVSEQYF.

The rearrangement uses TRBV7-8 and TRBJ1-2, with 7 bases identical to TRBD1. Germline-derived CDR1 and CDR2 are SGHVS and FQNEAQ. V lost 1 base and J lost 0; bases outside the gene matches: 5. The CDR3 spans 16 residues. CDR3 loop: CASSLDWGQSNYGYTF. The CDR3, as DNA: TGTGCCAGCAGCTTAGATTGGGGACAGTCTAACTATGGCTACACCTTC.

This sequence joins TRBV5-1 and TRBJ2-7; D is possibly TRBD1 (6 bases). Trimming shortened V by 4 bases and J by 3 bases, and 14 bases separated the two germline ends. Germline CDR1 reads SGHRS; CDR2 reads YFSETQ. The CDR3 covers 14 residues. Here the CDR3 reads CASSLLPDSYEQYF. The CDR3 DNA reads as TGCGCCAGCAGCCTCCTACCGGACAGCTACGAGCAGTACTTC.

This clone was observed a few times. This chain links TRBV30 with TRBJ1-1, with TRBD1 matching over 10 bases. V was clipped by 1 base and J by 7 bases; unmatched bases: 3. The CDR3 consists of 13 residues. Looked up from germline, CDR1 is GTSNPN and CDR2 is SVGIG (reference sequence). The DNA of the CDR3 is TGTGCCTGGAGTGGACAGGGGGCTAGTGAAGCTTTCTTT. Its translation: CAWSGQGASEAFF.

The rearrangement links TRBV19 to TRBJ2-6, with D unclear. The V gene lost 9 bases and the J gene lost 0 bases, with 21 bases spanning the gap. Germline V gives CDR1 LNHDA, CDR2 SQIVND (reference sequence). The CDR3 covers 18 residues. DNA of the CDR3: TGTGCCAGCAACAAGCGCCAACGCCGAGACTCTGGGGCCAACGTCCTGACTTTC. It yields the protein CASNKRQRRDSGANVLTF.

V is TRBV30 and J is TRBJ1-2; D is perhaps TRBD1 (6 bases). The CDR3 has 14 residues. Germline V gives CDR1 GTSNPN, CDR2 SVGIG (reference sequence). V shed 0 bases and J shed 4 bases, with 12 bases lying between them. The CDR3 nucleotides read TGTGCCTGGAGTGTAGTTCGGGGGGCCTATGGCTACACCTTC. Its translation: CAWSVVRGAYGYTF.

The chain carries TRBV7-8 and TRBJ1-1, with TRBD1 matching 7 bases. CDR1 SGHVS and CDR2 FQNEAQ come from the germline V gene. The CDR3 sequence is 17 residues long. V was pared by 5 bases and J by 0 bases, with 12 bases of the junction left unmatched. Written as DNA, the CDR3 is TGTGCCAGCAGCCCGAACTACAGGGGATCCTTGAACACTGAAGCTTTCTTT. Amino acids: CASSPNYRGSLNTEAFF.

This clone was picked up a small number of times. This chain uses TRBV6-6 with TRBJ1-4; D is unclear. This CDR3 region has 15 residues. In germline, CDR1 is MNHNY, CDR2 SVGAGI (reference sequence). The germline V and J ends were trimmed by 2 bases and 0 bases, with 7 bases remaining between them. CDR3 nucleotide sequence: TGTGCCAGCAGTTACAAGAGGGCAACTAATGAAAAACTGTTTTTT. As protein: CASSYKRATNEKLFF.

The chain uses TRBV30 and TRBJ2-1; 15 bases line up with TRBD2. Germline V gene data show CDR1 as GTSNPN and CDR2 as SVGIG (reference sequence). Unmatched junction bases numbered 4, after V lost 3 bases and J lost 7 bases. The CDR3 spans 15 residues. As DNA, the CDR3 is TGTGCCTGGAGGGGACTAGCGGGGGGTCGTAATGAGCAGTTCTTC. Encoded protein: CAWRGLAGGRNEQFF.

The V and J genes are TRBV5-1 and TRBJ2-7, with 11 bases that match TRBD1. This CDR3 has 15 residues. Germline V CDR1 and CDR2: SGHRS, YFSETQ. V was pared by 2 bases and J by 4 bases, with 5 bases of the junction left unmatched. The CDR3 sequence: CASSLRTGGEYEQYF. In DNA form, the CDR3 reads TGCGCCAGCAGCTTACGGACAGGGGGCGAGTACGAGCAGTACTTC.

This clone appeared once. The gene calls are TRBV6-5 and TRBJ1-5, with TRBD1 identical over 7 bases. The germline CDR1 and CDR2 sequences are MNHEY and SVGAGI. The V segment lost 6 bases and the J segment 1 base; nucleotides outside the gene matches: 6. CDR3 length: 15 residues. The chain's CDR3 is CASSDGTVSNQPQHF. The CDR3 DNA reads TGTGCCAGCAGCGATGGGACAGTAAGCAATCAGCCCCAGCATTTT.

This chain connects TRBV7-2 to TRBJ1-5; possibly TRBD1 for D (6 bases). This CDR3 region has 15 residues. The germline gives CDR1 SGHTA, CDR2 FQGNSA. Trimming cost V 5 bases and J 3 bases, with 14 bases left between them. The CDR3 coding sequence is TGTGCCAGCAGCCCCGGACAGACGAACAATCAGCCCCAGCATTTT. Protein sequence: CASSPGQTNNQPQHF.

The rearrangement uses TRBV18 and TRBJ1-1, with D hard to call. The V and J ends lost 0 bases and 9 bases respectively, with 14 bases between them. This CDR3 is built from 14 residues. CDR1 and CDR2 from the germline V gene are KGHSH and LQKENI. The CDR3 here is CASSPPEQGLKAFF. CDR3 nucleotides: TGTGCCAGCTCACCACCGGAACAAGGACTTAAAGCTTTCTTT.